Listed here are 6 T cell receptor beta chains from one sample, sequenced in a study of T cells in localized non-small cell lung cancer. Sequencing used immunoSEQ multiplex PCR; TCRdb keeps in-frame clones, though not all of them. The sample contains about 2,100 clones, around 30% of which appear only once. Sequenced material: normal lung tissue next to the tumor, taken before any cancer treatment. The receptors shown here come from a male donor at least 60 years old with stage I squamous cell lung carcinoma.

The rearrangement joins TRBV5-1 to TRBJ1-1; D is unresolved. V was pared by 2 bases and J by 3 bases, with 11 bases between. Germline CDR1 SGHRS, CDR2 YFSETQ. The CDR3 runs to 14 residues. For the CDR3, the DNA is TGCGCCAGCAGCTTTAATCCGGGAGACACTGAAGCTTTCTTT. Its protein product is CASSFNPGDTEAFF.

This rearrangement joins TRBV28 to TRBJ1-2; D may be TRBD1 (5 bases). The CDR3 is 13 amino acids. The V gene's germline CDR1 is MDHEN and CDR2 SYDVKM. V lost 4 bases and J 4 bases, leaving 10 bases between the germline ends. CDR3 sequence reads: CASSSGSAYGYTF. For the CDR3, the DNA is TGTGCCAGCAGTTCAGGGTCGGCCTATGGCTACACCTTC.

This sequence joins TRBV28 and TRBJ2-1, with D maybe TRBD2 (6 bases). V lost 1 base, J lost 4 bases, and 17 bases lay in between. Germline V gene lookup returns CDR1 MDHEN and CDR2 SYDVKM. The CDR3 is made up of 17 amino acids. The CDR3 DNA is TGTGCCAGCAGTTTATCGGGGACTTCGTGGTCGTACAATGAGCAGTTCTTC. It codes for CASSLSGTSWSYNEQFF.

The chain has TRBV15 and TRBJ1-2; D is possibly TRBD1 (5 bases). V dropped 1 base and J dropped 3 bases, with 9 bases sitting between them. Germline V gives CDR1 LNHNV, CDR2 YYDKDF (reference sequence). The CDR3 is 14 amino acids. CDR3 protein: CATSRGGNDYGYTF. DNA for the CDR3: TGTGCCACCAGCAGAGGGGGGAATGACTATGGCTACACCTTC.

This clone was seen a few times. The V and J genes are TRBV19 and TRBJ1-2, with TRBD1 identical over 9 bases. Trimming removed 11 bases from V and 4 bases from J; junction bases left unmatched: 8. The CDR3 runs to 13 residues. Germline-derived CDR1 and CDR2 are LNHDA and SQIVND (reference sequence). This CDR3 reads CAVQGQGIYGYTF. In nucleotides, the CDR3 is TGTGCCGTCCAGGGACAGGGAATCTATGGCTACACCTTC.

This clone has more than one count but fewer than ten. This chain links TRBV28 with TRBJ1-1, with D perhaps TRBD1 (5 bases). Trimming shortened V by 4 bases and J by 5 bases, and 17 bases separated the two germline ends. The CDR3 runs to 15 residues. CDR1 MDHEN and CDR2 SYDVKM come from the germline V gene. Here the CDR3 reads CASSSTLLGRTEAFF. The CDR3 DNA reads as TGTGCCAGCAGTTCAACCCTCTTGGGGCGTACTGAAGCTTTCTTT.